Detailed here is one T cell receptor beta chain. The entry originates in a study of blood T cell repertoires in COVID-19. At the level of the study: There were acute and convalescent COVID-19 samples, and they came from the United States, Italy and Spain.

Germline V gene sequence: CDR1 SGHDT, CDR2 YYEEEE. V shed 2 bases, J shed 7 bases, and the junction held 6 bases outside the gene matches. The CDR3 extends over 15 amino acids. Authors' processing steps: Estimation of nucleated cell counts relied on the amplification of reference gene primers. Assay: immunoSEQ multiplex PCR; the TCRdb copy retains only in-frame clones and omits some. V, J and clone size are taken as reported in that table, and D and trimming were inferred from the DNA itself. The sample carries under 130,000 clones, 69% recorded once. The origin of this receptor is a man at least 80 years old with acute or convalescent COVID-19. What was sequenced was peripheral blood. This chain joins TRBV5-6 and TRBJ1-4; 9 nucleotides align to TRBD1. CDR3 in DNA: TGTGCCAGCAGCTTCAAGACAGGGGGGAGTGAAAAACTGTTTTTT. This translates into CASSFKTGGSEKLFF.